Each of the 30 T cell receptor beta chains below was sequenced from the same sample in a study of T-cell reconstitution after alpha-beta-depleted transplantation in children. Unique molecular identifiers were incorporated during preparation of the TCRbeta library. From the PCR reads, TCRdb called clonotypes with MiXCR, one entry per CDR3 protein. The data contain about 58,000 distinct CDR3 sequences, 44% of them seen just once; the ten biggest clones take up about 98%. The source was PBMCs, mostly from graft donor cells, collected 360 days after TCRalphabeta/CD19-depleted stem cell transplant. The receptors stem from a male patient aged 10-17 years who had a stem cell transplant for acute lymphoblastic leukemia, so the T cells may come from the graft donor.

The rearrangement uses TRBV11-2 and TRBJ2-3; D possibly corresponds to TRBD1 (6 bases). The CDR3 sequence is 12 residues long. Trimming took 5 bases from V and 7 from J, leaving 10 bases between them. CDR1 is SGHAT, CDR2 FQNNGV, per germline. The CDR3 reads CASSGQRNTQYF. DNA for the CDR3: TGTGCCAGCAGCGGACAGCGAAATACGCAGTATTTT.

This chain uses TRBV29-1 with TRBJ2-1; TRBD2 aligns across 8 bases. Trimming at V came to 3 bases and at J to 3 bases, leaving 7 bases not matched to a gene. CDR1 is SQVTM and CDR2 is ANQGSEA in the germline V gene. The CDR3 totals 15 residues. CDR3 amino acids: CSVDIIAGFYNEQFF. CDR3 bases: TGCAGCGTTGACATAATAGCGGGGTTCTACAATGAGCAGTTCTTC.

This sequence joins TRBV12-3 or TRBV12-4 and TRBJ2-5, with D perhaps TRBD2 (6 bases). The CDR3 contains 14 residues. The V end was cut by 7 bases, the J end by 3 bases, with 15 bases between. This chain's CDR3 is CASTPGGVKETQYF. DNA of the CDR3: TGTGCCAGCACCCCCGGCGGGGTGAAAGAGACCCAGTACTTC.

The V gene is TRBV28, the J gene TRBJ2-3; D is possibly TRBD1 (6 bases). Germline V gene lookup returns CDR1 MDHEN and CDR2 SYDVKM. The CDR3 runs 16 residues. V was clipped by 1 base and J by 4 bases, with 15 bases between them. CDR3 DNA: TGTGCCAGCAGTTTATTACAGGGCATGGGCTCAGATACGCAGTATTTT. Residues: CASSLLQGMGSDTQYF.

The CDR3 spells CASSLGVQPYQETQYF. In DNA, the CDR3 is TGTGCCAGCAGCTTAGGGGTTCAGCCGTACCAAGAGACCCAGTACTTC. This sequence joins TRBV7-3 and TRBJ2-5; D call uncertain. The CDR3 runs 16 residues. The V end was cut by 2 bases, the J end by 0 bases, with 13 bases between. Germline values: CDR1 SGHTA, CDR2 FQGTGA.

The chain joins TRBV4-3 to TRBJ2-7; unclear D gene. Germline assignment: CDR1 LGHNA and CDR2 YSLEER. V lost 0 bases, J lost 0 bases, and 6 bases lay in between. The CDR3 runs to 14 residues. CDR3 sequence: CASSQDRTSYEQYF. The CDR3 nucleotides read TGCGCCAGCAGCCAAGACAGGACCTCCTACGAGCAGTACTTC.

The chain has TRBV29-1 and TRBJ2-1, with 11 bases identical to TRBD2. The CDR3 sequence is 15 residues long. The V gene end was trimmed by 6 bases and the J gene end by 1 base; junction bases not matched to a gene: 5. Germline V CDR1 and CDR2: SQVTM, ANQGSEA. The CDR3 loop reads CSVQGLADSYNEQFF. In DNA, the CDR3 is TGCAGCGTGCAGGGACTAGCGGATTCCTACAATGAGCAGTTCTTC.

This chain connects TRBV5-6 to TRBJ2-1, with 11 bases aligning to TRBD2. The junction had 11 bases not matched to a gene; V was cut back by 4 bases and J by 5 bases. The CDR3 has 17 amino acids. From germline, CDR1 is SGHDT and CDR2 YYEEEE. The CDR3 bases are TGTGCCAGCAGCCTCTCGACTAGCGGGATTCCCCACAATGAGCAGTTCTTC. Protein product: CASSLSTSGIPHNEQFF.

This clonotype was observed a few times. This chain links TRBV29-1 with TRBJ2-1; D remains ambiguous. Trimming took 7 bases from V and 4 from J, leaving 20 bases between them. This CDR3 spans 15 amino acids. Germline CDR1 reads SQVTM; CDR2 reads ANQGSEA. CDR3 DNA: TGCAGCGCTCCCTTACTGGGGTCTATATACAATGAGCAGTTCTTC. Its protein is CSAPLLGSIYNEQFF.

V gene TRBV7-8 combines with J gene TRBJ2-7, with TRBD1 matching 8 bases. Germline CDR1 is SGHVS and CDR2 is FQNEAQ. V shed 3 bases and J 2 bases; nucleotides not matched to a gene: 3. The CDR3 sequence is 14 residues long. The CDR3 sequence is CASSLDRAAYEQYF. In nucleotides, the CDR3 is TGTGCCAGCAGCTTGGACAGGGCTGCCTACGAGCAGTACTTC. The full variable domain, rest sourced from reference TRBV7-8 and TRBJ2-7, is GAGVSQSPRYKVAKRGQDVALRCDPISGHVSLFWYQQALGQGPEFLTYFQNEAQLDKSGLPSDRFFAERPEGSVSTLKIQRTQQEDSAVYLCASSLDRAAYEQYFGPGTRLTVT.

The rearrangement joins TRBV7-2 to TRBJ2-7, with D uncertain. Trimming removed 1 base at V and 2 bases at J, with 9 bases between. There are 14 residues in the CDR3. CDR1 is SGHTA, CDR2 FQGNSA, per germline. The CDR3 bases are TGTGCCAGCAGCTTAGGTCTAGTTACCTACGAGCAGTACTTC. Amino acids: CASSLGLVTYEQYF.

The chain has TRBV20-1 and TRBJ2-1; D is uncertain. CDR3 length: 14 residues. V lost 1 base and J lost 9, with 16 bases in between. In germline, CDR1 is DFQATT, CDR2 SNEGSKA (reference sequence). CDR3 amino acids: CSARAATPHAEQFF. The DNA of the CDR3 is TGCAGTGCTAGAGCGGCTACTCCCCACGCTGAGCAGTTCTTC.

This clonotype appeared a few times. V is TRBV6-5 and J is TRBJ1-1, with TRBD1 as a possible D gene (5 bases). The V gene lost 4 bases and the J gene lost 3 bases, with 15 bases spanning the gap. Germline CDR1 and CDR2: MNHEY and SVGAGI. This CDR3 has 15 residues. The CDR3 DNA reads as TGTGCCAGCAGTTGGGGTGGAGGGGTGGACACTGAAGCTTTCTTT. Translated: CASSWGGGVDTEAFF.

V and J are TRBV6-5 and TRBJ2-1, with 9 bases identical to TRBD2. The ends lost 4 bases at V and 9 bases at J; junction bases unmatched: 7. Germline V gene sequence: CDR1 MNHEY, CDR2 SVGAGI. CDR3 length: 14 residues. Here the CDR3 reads CASSLTSGVGEQFF. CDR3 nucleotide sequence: TGTGCCAGCAGTTTGACTAGCGGAGTTGGTGAGCAGTTCTTC.

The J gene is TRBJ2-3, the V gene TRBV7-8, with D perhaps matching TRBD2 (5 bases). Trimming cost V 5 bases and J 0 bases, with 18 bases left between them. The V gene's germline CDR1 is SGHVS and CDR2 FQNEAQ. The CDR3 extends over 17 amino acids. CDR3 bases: TGTGCCAGCAGCCCCTCCGGACTCTACAGTAGCACAGATACGCAGTATTTT. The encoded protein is CASSPSGLYSSTDTQYF.

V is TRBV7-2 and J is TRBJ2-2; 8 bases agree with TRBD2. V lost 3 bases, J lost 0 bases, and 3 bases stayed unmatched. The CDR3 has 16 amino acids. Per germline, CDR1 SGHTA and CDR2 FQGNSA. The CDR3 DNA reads TGTGCCAGCAGCTTGCTGCGGGGGGCGAACACCGGGGAGCTGTTTTTT. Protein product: CASSLLRGANTGELFF. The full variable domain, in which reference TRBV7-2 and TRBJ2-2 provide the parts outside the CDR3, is GAGVSQSPSNKVTEKGKDVELRCDPISGHTALYWYRQSLGQGLEFLIYFQGNSAPDKSGLPSDRFSAERTGGSVSTLTIQRTQQEDSAVYLCASSLLRGANTGELFFGEGSRLTVL.

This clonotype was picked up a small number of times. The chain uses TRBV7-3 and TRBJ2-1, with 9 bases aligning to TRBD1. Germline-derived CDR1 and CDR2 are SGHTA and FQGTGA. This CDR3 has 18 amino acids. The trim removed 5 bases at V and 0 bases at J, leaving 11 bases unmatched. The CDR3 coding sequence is TGTGCCAGCAGCCCCGTTTCCGGGACAGGGAGCTCCTACAATGAGCAGTTCTTC. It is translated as CASSPVSGTGSSYNEQFF.

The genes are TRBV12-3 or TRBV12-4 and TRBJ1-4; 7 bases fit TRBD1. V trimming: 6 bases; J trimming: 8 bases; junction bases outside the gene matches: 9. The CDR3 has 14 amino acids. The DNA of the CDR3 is TGTGCCAGCAGCCCGACAGGGATCAGAGAAAAACTGTTTTTT. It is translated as CASSPTGIREKLFF.

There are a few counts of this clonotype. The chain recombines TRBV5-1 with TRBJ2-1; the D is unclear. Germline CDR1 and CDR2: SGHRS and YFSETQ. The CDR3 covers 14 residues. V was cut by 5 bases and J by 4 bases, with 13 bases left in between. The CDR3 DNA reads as TGCGCCAGCAGTTCTGGTGCGCGGTACAATGAGCAGTTCTTC. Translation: CASSSGARYNEQFF. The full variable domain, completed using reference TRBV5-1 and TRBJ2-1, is KAGVTQTPRYLIKTRGQQVTLSCSPISGHRSVSWYQQTPGQGLQFLFEYFSETQRNKGNFPGRFSGRQFSNSRSEMNVSTLELGDSALYLCASSSGARYNEQFFGPGTRLTVL.

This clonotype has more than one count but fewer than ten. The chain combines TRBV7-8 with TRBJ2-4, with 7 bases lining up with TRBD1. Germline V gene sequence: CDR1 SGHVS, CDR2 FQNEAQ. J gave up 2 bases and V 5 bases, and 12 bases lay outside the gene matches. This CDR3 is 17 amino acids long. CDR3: CASSTRLQGETKNIQYF. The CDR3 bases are TGTGCCAGCAGCACTCGACTTCAGGGGGAGACCAAAAACATTCAGTACTTC.

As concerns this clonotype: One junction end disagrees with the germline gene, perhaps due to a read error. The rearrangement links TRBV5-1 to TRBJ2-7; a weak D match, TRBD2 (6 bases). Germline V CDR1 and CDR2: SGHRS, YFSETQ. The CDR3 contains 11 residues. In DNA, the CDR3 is TGCGCCAGCGCCTTCGGGGACTCCATTTCCTTC. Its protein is CASAFGDSISF.

The CDR3 nucleotides read TGTGCCAGCAGCTTAACGGACAGGGTTGTAGTAGGTACTGAAGCTTTCTTT. Translating it yields CASSLTDRVVVGTEAFF. The chain is built from TRBV7-9 and TRBJ1-1, with 8 bases fitting TRBD1. The CDR3 has 17 amino acids. The trim removed 2 bases at V and 5 bases at J, leaving 13 bases unmatched. Germline loops: CDR1 SEHNR, CDR2 FQNEAQ (reference sequence). Full variable domain (outside the CDR3, taken from reference TRBV7-9 and TRBJ1-1): DTGVSQNPRHKITKRGQNVTFRCDPISEHNRLYWYRQTLGQGPEFLTYFQNEAQLEKSRLLSDRFSAERPKGSFSTLEIQRTEQGDSAMYLCASSLTDRVVVGTEAFFGQGTRLTVV.

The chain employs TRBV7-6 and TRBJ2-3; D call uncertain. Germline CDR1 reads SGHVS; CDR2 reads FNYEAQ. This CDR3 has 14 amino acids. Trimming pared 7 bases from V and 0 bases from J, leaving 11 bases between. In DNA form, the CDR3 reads TGTGCCAGCAAGGGCGTCGCTAGCACAGATACGCAGTATTTT. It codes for CASKGVASTDTQYF.

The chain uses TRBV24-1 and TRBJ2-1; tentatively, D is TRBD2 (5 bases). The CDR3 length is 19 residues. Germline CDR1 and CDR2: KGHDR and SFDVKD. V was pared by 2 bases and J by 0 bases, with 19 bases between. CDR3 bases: TGTGCCACCAGTGATTCCCTCCGCTTCGCTGGGAGCTCCTACAATGAGCAGTTCTTC. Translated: CATSDSLRFAGSSYNEQFF.

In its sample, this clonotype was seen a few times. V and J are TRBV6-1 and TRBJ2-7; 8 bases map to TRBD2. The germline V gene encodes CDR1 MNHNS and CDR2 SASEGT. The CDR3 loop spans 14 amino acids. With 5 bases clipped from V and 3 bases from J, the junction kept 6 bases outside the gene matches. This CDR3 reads CASSPREGLYEQYF. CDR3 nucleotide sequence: TGTGCCAGCAGTCCCCGGGAGGGGCTCTACGAGCAGTACTTC.

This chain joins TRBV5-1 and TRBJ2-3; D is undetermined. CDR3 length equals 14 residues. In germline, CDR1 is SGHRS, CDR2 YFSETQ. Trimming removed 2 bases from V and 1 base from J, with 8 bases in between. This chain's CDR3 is CASSFTSGTDTQYF. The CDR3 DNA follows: TGCGCCAGCAGCTTTACCAGTGGCACAGATACGCAGTATTTT.

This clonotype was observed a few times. The CDR3 loop is CASSDWGTEAFF. The DNA for the CDR3 is TGTGCCAGCAGTGATTGGGGAACTGAAGCTTTCTTT. This chain connects TRBV2 to TRBJ1-1; D gene ambiguous. Germline V gene data show CDR1 as SNHLY and CDR2 as FYNNEI. V lost 3 bases, J lost 5 bases, and 7 bases lay in between. The CDR3 covers 12 residues.

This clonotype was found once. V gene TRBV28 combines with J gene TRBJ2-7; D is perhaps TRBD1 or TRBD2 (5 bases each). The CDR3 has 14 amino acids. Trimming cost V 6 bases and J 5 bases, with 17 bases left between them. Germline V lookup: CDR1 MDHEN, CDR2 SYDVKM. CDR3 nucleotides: TGTGCCAGCAGAACCGGGACCCCACGGGACGAGCAGTACTTC. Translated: CASRTGTPRDEQYF.

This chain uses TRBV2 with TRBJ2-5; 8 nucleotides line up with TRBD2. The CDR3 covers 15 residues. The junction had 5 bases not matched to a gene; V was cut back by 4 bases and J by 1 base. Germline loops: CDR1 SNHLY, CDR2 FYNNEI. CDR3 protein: CASSAQRGSQETQYF. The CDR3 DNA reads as TGTGCCAGCAGTGCTCAGCGGGGGAGCCAAGAGACCCAGTACTTC.

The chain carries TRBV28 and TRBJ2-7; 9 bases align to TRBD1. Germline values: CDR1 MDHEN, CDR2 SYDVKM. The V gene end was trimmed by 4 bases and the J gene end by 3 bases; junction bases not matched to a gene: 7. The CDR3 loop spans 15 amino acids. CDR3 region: CASSSSTGGVYEQYF. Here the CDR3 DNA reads TGTGCCAGCAGTTCCTCGACAGGGGGGGTCTACGAGCAGTACTTC.